This T cell receptor beta chain was documented in a study of CD8 T cells in ankylosing spondylitis. Notes on the study in general: Disease-linked clones were reportedly significantly enriched in matched ankylosing spondylitis synovial fluid. Before this, some motif variants had been reported in reactive arthritis synovial fluid and blood.

Quantitative 5'-RACE with molecular barcodes generated TCR beta libraries. TCRdb re-analysed the 5' RACE reads in MiXCR, keeping a single row per CDR3 protein. This sample yields under 250,000 distinct CDR3 sequences, of which over 9.5% are seen a single time; 2.6% belongs to the top ten. V lost 0 bases and J 14 bases, leaving 11 bases between the germline ends. Germline CDR1 reads GTSNPN; CDR2 reads SVGIG (reference sequence). The CDR3 loop spans 11 amino acids. This clonotype has a count of ten or more. Antigen specificity is unknown. The chain recombines TRBV30 with TRBJ2-1, with no clear D. The source of this sequence is a male donor with ankylosing spondylitis or in good health (not recorded which). The specimen sequenced was blood, either unsorted or a sorted T cell fraction (not recorded which). CDR3 DNA: TGTGCCTGGAGTGTAGGTGGTAGAAAGTTCTTC. It yields the protein CAWSVGGRKFF.